This TCR beta chain was recovered during a study of spatial heterogeneity in lung cancer. General study results and limits: Within tumors, counts of expanded alpha and beta TCRs tracked tumor mutation counts.

The length of the CDR3 is 13 residues. V shed 7 bases and J shed 6 bases, with 12 bases lying between them. Time point here: sample taken at primary tumor resection. The study sequenced unsorted whole RNA from tumor, nontumor lung or frozen PBMC. TCRdb ran MiXCR on the 5' RACE reads and lists one entry per CDR3 protein. The sample lists 5,000 to 8,000 distinct CDR3 sequences, 6.5% to 8% occurring once. This clonotype qualifies as medium-sized. The antigen is not known. The source of this sequence is a male donor with early-stage non-small cell lung cancer. The V call is TRBV12-3 or TRBV12-4, the J call TRBJ1-4, with D maybe TRBD1 (5 bases). The sample in question was lung tumor tissue, obtained at surgery. Written as DNA, the CDR3 is TGTGCCAGCATGAGGGGTGGGGATGAAAAACTGTTTTTT. This translates into CASMRGGDEKLFF.